The 30 T cell receptor beta chains below come from one sample, sequenced in a study of blood T cell repertoires in COVID-19. Libraries were prepared by immunoSEQ multiplex PCR; TCRdb keeps only in-frame clonotypes and omits some of them. The table shows roughly 150,000 clones, with approximately 86% occurring only once. Sequencing used PBMCs or T cells enriched from blood (not recorded which). The source of these receptors is a woman aged 40 to 50 who had recovered from COVID-19.

The chain recombines TRBV5-3 with TRBJ1-2; D call uncertain. TRBV5-3 is an open reading frame, and its role is uncertain. CDR3 size: 15 residues. V dropped 0 bases and J dropped 5 bases, with 14 bases sitting between them. CDR3 sequence (DNA): TGTGCCAGAAGCTTGGATATGGGGAGTCGGTATGGCTACACCTTC. This gives the protein CARSLDMGSRYGYTF.

This chain connects TRBV4-2 to TRBJ2-1; the D is unclear. Trimming removed 0 bases from V and 0 bases from J, with 9 bases in between. The CDR3 length is 16 residues. Germline CDR1 reads LGHNA; CDR2 reads YNFKEQ. CDR3 DNA sequence: TGTGCCAGCAGCCAAGAATCAGCGCCCTCCTACAATGAGCAGTTCTTC. As protein: CASSQESAPSYNEQFF.

Details on this clone: Within the sample, other DNA sequences also encode this same CDR3. The chain employs TRBV20-1 and TRBJ2-1; D not certain. Germline CDR1 is DFQATT and CDR2 is SNEGSKA (reference sequence). This CDR3 region has 13 residues. V lost 3 bases to trimming and J lost 0 bases, with 6 bases between them. CDR3 in amino acids: CSASRSSYNEQFF. The CDR3, as DNA: TGCAGTGCTAGTAGGAGCTCCTACAATGAGCAGTTCTTC.

The chain couples TRBV6-2 or TRBV6-3 to TRBJ1-1; perhaps TRBD1 as D (6 bases). This CDR3 comprises 16 residues. V was trimmed by 0 bases and J by 3 bases, leaving 14 bases between them. Germline V CDR1 and CDR2: MNHEY, SVGEGT. CDR3: CASSYSRTDFYTEAFF. CDR3 in DNA: TGTGCCAGCAGTTACTCTCGGACAGATTTTTACACTGAAGCTTTCTTT.

The chain employs TRBV28 and TRBJ2-7; 7 positions agree with TRBD1. Losses at the gene ends were 5 bases for V and 3 bases for J; bases not matched to a gene: 7. This CDR3 is built from 14 residues. Germline CDR1 reads MDHEN; CDR2 reads SYDVKM. CDR3 sequence (DNA): TGTGCCAGCAGTGACGGGACAGCAAGCTACGAGCAGTACTTC. It is translated as CASSDGTASYEQYF.

The chain links TRBV30 to TRBJ1-1; a weak D match, TRBD1 (5 bases). Germline CDR1 GTSNPN, CDR2 SVGIG (reference sequence). The CDR3 is 13 residues long. V lost 4 bases and J 0 bases, leaving 9 bases between the germline ends. The CDR3 reads CAWIDSLNTEAFF. CDR3 bases: TGTGCCTGGATCGACAGTCTGAACACTGAAGCTTTCTTT.

V and J are TRBV7-9 and TRBJ1-5, with unresolved D. CDR3 length: 12 amino acids. Germline V gene sequence: CDR1 SEHNR, CDR2 FQNEAQ (reference sequence). V shed 4 bases and J shed 8 bases, with 9 bases lying between them. The CDR3 region has the DNA TGTGCCAGCAGCTCACCGGAGAAGCCCCAGCATTTT. It translates to CASSSPEKPQHF.

This chain uses TRBV27 with TRBJ1-2, with 9 bases fitting TRBD1. CDR3 length: 15 residues. The germline V gene encodes CDR1 MNHEY and CDR2 SMNVEV (reference sequence). V dropped 3 bases and J dropped 4; count of bases not matched to a gene: 6. CDR3 DNA sequence: TGTGCCAGCAGTTTTACGGGACAGGGAGTCTATGGCTACACCTTC. Protein sequence: CASSFTGQGVYGYTF.

The chain employs TRBV7-3 and TRBJ2-3; D possibly corresponds to TRBD2 (5 bases). CDR1 and CDR2 from the germline V gene are SGHTA and FQGTGA. V was pared by 8 bases and J by 0 bases, with 15 bases between. The CDR3 totals 15 residues. The DNA for the CDR3 is TGTGCCAGCTCGAGGAGCGGCCAAAGCACAGATACGCAGTATTTT. Amino acids: CASSRSGQSTDTQYF.

J is TRBJ1-5 and V is TRBV29-1; TRBD1 aligns across 8 bases. The CDR3 spans 15 residues. Germline lookup yields CDR1 SQVTM and CDR2 ANQGSEA. V shed 6 bases, J shed 1 base, and the junction held 8 bases outside the gene matches. The CDR3 DNA is TGCAGCGTCGCTACAGGGGGGGGGAGCAATCAGCCCCAGCATTTT. Translated, it gives CSVATGGGSNQPQHF.

This clone has just a few counts. The same CDR3 is also encoded by other DNA sequences in this sample. The V gene is TRBV2, the J gene TRBJ1-1, with 8 bases that match TRBD1. Germline CDR1 and CDR2: SNHLY and FYNNEI. Trimming at V came to 6 bases and at J to 1 base, leaving 4 bases not matched to a gene. The CDR3 is 14 residues long. The CDR3 reads CASRETGENTEAFF. CDR3 sequence (DNA): TGTGCCAGCAGGGAGACAGGGGAGAACACTGAAGCTTTCTTT.

The rearrangement joins TRBV9 to TRBJ1-2, with D maybe TRBD1 (5 bases). V was pared by 4 bases and J by 7 bases, with 11 bases between. Germline CDR1 SGDLS, CDR2 YYNGEE. The length of the CDR3 is 12 residues. CDR3 protein: CASSPPGAGYTF. The CDR3 coding sequence is TGTGCCAGCAGCCCACCTGGGGCTGGCTACACCTTC. Looking up the rest from reference TRBV9 and TRBJ1-2 gives the full variable domain: DSGVTQTPKHLITATGQRVTLRCSPRSGDLSVYWYQQSLDQGLQFLIQYYNGEERAKGNILERFSAQQFPDLHSELNLSSLELGDSALYFCASSPPGAGYTFGSGTRLTVV.

In DNA form, the CDR3 reads TGTGCCAGCAGCTTAGATTCCCTCCCGTCGGAGCTGTTTTTT. Its protein product is CASSLDSLPSELFF. The genes are TRBV7-9 and TRBJ2-2; D gene ambiguous. The V gene lost 1 base and the J gene lost 10 bases, with 13 bases spanning the gap. The CDR3 consists of 14 residues. From germline, CDR1 is SEHNR and CDR2 FQNEAQ (reference sequence). Filled out from reference TRBV7-9 and TRBJ2-2, the complete variable domain reads DTGVSQNPRHKITKRGQNVTFRCDPISEHNRLYWYRQTLGQGPEFLTYFQNEAQLEKSRLLSDRFSAERPKGSFSTLEIQRTEQGDSAMYLCASSLDSLPSELFFGEGSRLTVL.

V usage is TRBV29-1 and J usage is TRBJ1-1; 9 bases are a match to TRBD1. J lost 11 bases, V lost 4 bases, and 14 bases had no gene match. The CDR3 spans 14 residues. Germline V gene data show CDR1 as SQVTM and CDR2 as ANQGSEA. The CDR3 protein is CSVANTGGLIEAFF. CDR3 DNA: TGCAGCGTTGCAAACACAGGGGGCCTAATAGAGGCTTTCTTT.

The J gene is TRBJ2-5, the V gene TRBV5-1; D possibly corresponds to TRBD2 (6 bases). The CDR3 contains 14 residues. Trimming removed 6 bases at V and 3 bases at J, with 15 bases between. CDR1 is SGHRS, CDR2 YFSETQ, per germline. For the CDR3, the DNA is TGCGCCAGCACCCTGTCGGGGGAAGAAGAGACCCAGTACTTC. Translation: CASTLSGEEETQYF.

The CDR3 reads CASSPDPRRNYEQYF. CDR3 sequence (DNA): TGTGCCAGCAGCCCAGACCCGCGGCGGAACTACGAGCAGTACTTC. The gene calls are TRBV7-8 and TRBJ2-7, with D unresolved. Trimming pared 5 bases from V and 3 bases from J, leaving 17 bases between. The CDR3 spans 15 residues. Per germline, CDR1 SGHVS and CDR2 FQNEAQ.

Only a few counts were recorded for this clone. For the CDR3, the DNA is TGTGCCAGTAGCGCCTCCAGAAACTCACCCCTCCACTTT. The encoded protein is CASSASRNSPLHF. The chain recombines TRBV19 with TRBJ1-6, with D uncertain. The CDR3 is 13 residues long. V was clipped by 6 bases and J by 10 bases, with 13 bases between them. CDR1 and CDR2 (germline): LNHDA, SQIVND (reference sequence).

The sample holds one count of this clone. The chain combines TRBV2 with TRBJ2-3; perhaps TRBD2 as D (6 bases). The CDR3 covers 16 residues. The germline V gene encodes CDR1 SNHLY and CDR2 FYNNEI. V shed 7 bases and J shed 0 bases, with 17 bases lying between them. CDR3 in amino acids: CASTETRGSSTDTQYF. The CDR3 DNA follows: TGTGCCAGCACCGAGACTCGGGGGTCTAGCACAGATACGCAGTATTTT.

The chain combines TRBV9 with TRBJ2-3; 7 nucleotides agree with TRBD1. V lost 3 bases to trimming and J lost 3 bases; unmatched junction nucleotides: 7. Germline CDR1 SGDLS, CDR2 YYNGEE. The CDR3 runs to 15 residues. In DNA, the CDR3 is TGTGCCAGCAGCGCATTACAGGGGCGGACAGATACGCAGTATTTT. It yields the protein CASSALQGRTDTQYF.

The chain is built from TRBV7-9 and TRBJ2-7; 7 bases map to TRBD1. V lost 4 bases and J lost 5; bases outside the gene matches: 8. Per germline, CDR1 SEHNR and CDR2 FQNEAQ (reference sequence). This CDR3 has 14 residues. CDR3 protein: CASSSTETGNEQYF. In DNA form, the CDR3 reads TGTGCCAGCAGCTCCACCGAGACAGGGAACGAGCAGTACTTC.

This sequence joins TRBV28 and TRBJ1-1; 10 bases map to TRBD1. V gave up 1 base and J gave up 7 bases; unmatched junction bases: 6. This CDR3 is built from 15 residues. Germline lookup yields CDR1 MDHEN and CDR2 SYDVKM. CDR3 region: CASSLFPRTGGEAFF. DNA for the CDR3: TGTGCCAGCAGTTTATTCCCCCGGACAGGGGGTGAAGCTTTCTTT.

This clone appeared a single time. The genes are TRBV10-3 and TRBJ2-7; D possibly corresponds to TRBD1 (6 bases). The CDR3 is made up of 13 amino acids. Trimming removed 2 bases at V and 2 bases at J, with 7 bases between. Germline values: CDR1 ENHRY, CDR2 SYGVKD. CDR3 region: CAISEQGTYEQYF. The CDR3 coding sequence is TGTGCCATCAGTGAGCAGGGGACCTACGAGCAGTACTTC.

This clone was found once. V is TRBV2 and J is TRBJ1-5; a weak D match, TRBD1 (6 bases). Trimming stripped 6 bases from V and 1 base from J, with 7 bases between. Germline V gene sequence: CDR1 SNHLY, CDR2 FYNNEI. The CDR3 consists of 13 residues. In DNA form, the CDR3 reads TGTGCCAGCAGAACAGGGAGCAATCAGCCCCAGCATTTT. Amino acid sequence: CASRTGSNQPQHF.

This clone was picked up a small number of times. The chain recombines TRBV2 with TRBJ2-2; D gene ambiguous. This CDR3 contains 11 residues. Germline V lookup: CDR1 SNHLY, CDR2 FYNNEI. Trimming pared 4 bases from V and 13 bases from J, leaving 10 bases between. CDR3 DNA: TGTGCCAGCAGTGCGTTCTCTTGGCTGTTTTTT. Its protein product is CASSAFSWLFF. The variable domain in full, completed from reference TRBV2 and TRBJ2-2, reads EPEVTQTPSHQVTQMGQEVILRCVPISNHLYFYWYRQILGQKVEFLVSFYNNEISEKSEIFDDQFSVERPDGSNFTLKIRSTKLEDSAMYFCASSAFSWLFFGEGSRLTVL.

V gene TRBV6-5 combines with J gene TRBJ1-1, with 9 bases matching TRBD1. With 6 bases clipped from V and 7 bases from J, the junction kept 12 bases outside the gene matches. CDR1 is MNHEY, CDR2 SVGAGI, per germline. The CDR3 consists of 15 residues. The CDR3 reads CASRKLPGQGNEAFF. DNA for the CDR3: TGTGCCAGCAGGAAACTCCCGGGACAGGGCAATGAAGCTTTCTTT.

This clone was seen only once. V usage is TRBV19 and J usage is TRBJ1-4; TRBD1 might be the D (5 bases). Trimming took 3 bases from V and 8 from J, leaving 7 bases between them. This CDR3 region has 12 residues. Germline CDR1 reads LNHDA; CDR2 reads SQIVND (reference sequence). Here the CDR3 reads CASSIGGEKLFF. DNA for the CDR3: TGTGCCAGTAGTATCGGGGGGGAAAAACTGTTTTTT.

This chain uses TRBV5-4 with TRBJ2-1, with D possibly being TRBD2 (7 bases). Trimming removed 5 bases from V and 2 bases from J, with 17 bases in between. CDR1 and CDR2 from the germline V gene are SGHNT and YYREEE (reference sequence). The CDR3 covers 16 residues. CDR3 in DNA: TGTGCCAGCAGAGGGGGGGGTCTAGCGACCTACAATGAGCAGTTCTTC. Amino acid sequence: CASRGGGLATYNEQFF.

This sequence joins TRBV5-8 and TRBJ2-1, with 9 bases matching TRBD1. Germline V CDR1 and CDR2: SGHTS, YDEGEE. V dropped 5 bases and J dropped 6; count of bases not matched to a gene: 0. This CDR3 contains 12 residues. For the CDR3, the DNA is TGTGCCAGCAGGGGACAGGGCAATGAGCAGTTCTTC. Its protein is CASRGQGNEQFF.

The V and J genes are TRBV6-1 and TRBJ1-5; a weak D match, TRBD1 (5 bases). V was trimmed by 3 bases and J by 6 bases, leaving 12 bases between them. Germline assignment: CDR1 MNHNS and CDR2 SASEGT. The CDR3 is 14 amino acids. CDR3 bases: TGTGCCAGCAGTGAGGGGCCAGCAGCTCAGCCCCAGCATTTT. It codes for CASSEGPAAQPQHF.

The chain combines TRBV3-1 (or the pseudogene TRBV3-2) with TRBJ1-6, with 9 bases aligning to TRBD1. The CDR3 sequence is 15 residues long. Germline loops: CDR1 LGHDT, CDR2 YNNKEL (reference sequence). After removal of 4 bases from V and 6 bases from J, the junction contained 4 bases not matched to a gene. The CDR3: CASSLRTGVNSPLHF. DNA for the CDR3: TGTGCCAGCAGCCTTAGGACAGGGGTTAATTCACCCCTCCACTTT.